This T cell receptor beta chain came from a study of T-cell memory formation after mild COVID-19 (TCRdb year 2021). As for the study more broadly: TCR sequence clusters from the two donors were largely donor specific. T-cell clones expanding and contracting after mild COVID-19 in two donors were tracked by longitudinal TCRalpha and TCRbeta repertoire sequencing. Two young, previously healthy adult volunteers, one female and one male, were included in the cohort.

PBMCs were isolated by Ficoll-Paque density gradient centrifugation. The sequencer was an Illumina NovaSeq 6000. TCRalpha and TCRbeta cDNA libraries were constructed by 5'RACE with constant-segment primers, with sample barcodes and unique molecular identifiers being introduced. RNA was extracted from every sample with Trizol reagent. Libraries were amplified in two PCR steps, with a second sample barcode and Illumina TruSeq adapters added in the second step. The libraries were sequenced on an Illumina NovaSeq using 2 x 150 bp paired-end reads. The source study handled its data this way. Reads were demultiplexed and collapsed into UMI-guided consensus sequences with migec v1.2.7. Using mixcr v2.1.11, UMI consensuses were aligned to TRA and TRB V and J templates and then assembled into clonotypes. Expanded or contracted clonotypes were those called significant by both edgeR and NoisET, with noise models trained on biological replicates. edgeR calls used a false discovery rate-adjusted p below 0.01 and a log2 fold-change threshold of 1. PCA with hierarchical clustering of max-normalized trajectories of the 1000 most abundant clonotypes was used as exploratory dynamics analysis. The CD4 or CD8 phenotype of responding clones was assigned using the separately sequenced CD4+ and CD8+ repertoires. Starting from the raw public reads, TCRdb applied fastp trimming at Q25, assembled clones with MiXCR and retained in-frame beta chains. Under each unique CDR3 protein, matching rows form one entry showing the most common genes and DNA. TCRdb's processing, not the study's, gives the V and J calls here. This sample holds 110,000 or so distinct CDR3 sequences; 15% to 20% were observed only once. The ten largest clonotypes hold around 5.1% of the sample.

A word on this clonotype: The antigen it recognizes is unknown. It has no much larger one-base neighbor in the sample; base qualities were not kept.

As encoded in the germline V gene, CDR1 is SGHVS while CDR2 is FQNEAQ. Spanning cysteine to phenylalanine, the CDR3 consists of 14 amino acids. The entry retains the CDR3 DNA only, 42 bases that are in frame from base 1. The V end loses 8 bases and the J end loses 2 bases, and a stretch of 15 bases separates them. General findings and caveats noted by the study authors: Clones that contracted from day 15 to 85 showed balanced CD4/CD8 phenotypes, whereas a second wave of clones that expanded from day 15 to 37 leaned towards CD4+. Some responding clones were detected in pre-infection memory, suggesting pre-existing cross-reactive memory T cells joined the SARS-CoV-2 response. SARS-CoV-2 specificity was not confirmed for the second-wave clones peaking on day 37. Contracting CD4+ clones were found mainly in CM and EM memory subsets, while CD8+ clones were enriched in EMRA. The study covered only a couple of mild cases, and larger cohorts including severe cases with pre-infection samples were considered necessary.

The receptor comes from a man aged 18 to 29 who had mild COVID-19 (a few samples of this study predate the infection). The sample titles of this study are shuffled in the database, so cell type and time point are left out; the donor was told from shared clones. Sequencing input: PBMCs or a T cell subset sorted from them (not recorded which). The V gene is TRBV7-8 and the J gene is TRBJ1-1; the D gene is perhaps TRBD1, on 5 matching bases. The CDR3 is CASSLGQPNTEAFF. At the DNA level, the sequence is TGTGCCAGCTCCTTGGGGCAACCCAACACTGAAGCTTTCTTT.